A selection of T cell receptor beta chains follows, all from one sample in a study of T cell responses to AZD1222 COVID-19 vaccine. Assay: immunoSEQ multiplex PCR; the TCRdb copy retains only in-frame clones and omits some. The sample includes some 130,000 clones, about nine tenths of them seen just once. Sample: peripheral blood, taken on day 0 of AZD1222 vaccination. The receptors here all came from an adult in good health. The CDR3 runs from the conserved cysteine through the conserved F or W. D genes are given only for firm matches. Clone size is shown for a subset of rows, as once, few, many or a class of expanded clone.

>TRBJ1-1|NA|NA|TRBV5-4
TGTGCCAGCAGCTGGCCCGGGACGGGGAACACTGAAGCTTTCTTT
CASSWPGTGNTEAFF
>TRBJ2-7|NA|NA|TRBV5-4
TGTGCCAGTTCAGAAGGATCGGGGGTGTACGAGCAGTACTTC
CASSEGSGVYEQYF
>TRBJ2-1|NA|NA|TRBV25-1
TGTGCCAGTAAGGGGGACTACCCCTACAATGAGCAGTTCTTC
CASKGDYPYNEQFF
>TRBJ2-7|NA|once|TRBV7-2
TGTGCCAGCAGCTTAGCGGTCGGCTCCTACGAGCAGTACTTC
CASSLAVGSYEQYF
>TRBJ1-1|NA|NA|TRBV6-2/TRBV6-3
TGTGCCAGCAGTTACTCTGGGTTAAACACTGAAGCTTTCTTT
CASSYSGLNTEAFF
>TRBJ1-1|TRBD1|NA|TRBV2
TGTGCCAGCAGTAGACAGGGCCTGGGGACTGAAGCTTTCTTT
CASSRQGLGTEAFF
>TRBJ1-3|NA|NA|TRBV4-2
TGTGCCAGCAGCCCCTCCCCTGGAAACACCATATATTTT
CASSPSPGNTIYF
>TRBJ2-1|TRBD2|NA|TRBV3-1/TRBV3-2
TGTGCCAGCAGCCAAAGCCCAGGGAGGGGTGAGCAGTTCTTC
CASSQSPGRGEQFF
>TRBJ2-3|TRBD2|NA|TRBV30
TGTGCCTGGACAAGCGGGGGGTACACAGATACGCAGTATTTT
CAWTSGGYTDTQYF
>TRBJ2-7|TRBD2|NA|TRBV5-6
TGTGCCAGCAGCCCAAGACTAGCGGGGGCCTACGAGCAGTACTTC
CASSPRLAGAYEQYF
>TRBJ2-5|NA|NA|TRBV19
TGTGCCAGTAGGCCGGCCGGGGACCAGGGGACCCAGTACTTC
CASRPAGDQGTQYF
>TRBJ2-2|NA|NA|TRBV29-1
TGCAGCGTTGCGGGGACGAACACCGGGGAGCTGTTTTTT
CSVAGTNTGELFF
>TRBJ1-2|TRBD1|NA|TRBV19
TGTGCCAGTAGTGTCCCGGGACAGGGGCCGGAAGGCTACACCTTC
CASSVPGQGPEGYTF
>TRBJ1-2|NA|once|TRBV6-1
TGTGCCAGCAGTGGGGCCTCGGGGACTCCGGGCTATGGCTACACCTTC
CASSGASGTPGYGYTF
>TRBJ2-7|NA|once|TRBV28
TGTGCCAGCAGTCCCCCGGGCAGGGCCCTCCCCGAGCAGTACTTC
CASSPPGRALPEQYF
>TRBJ1-2|NA|NA|TRBV28
TGTGCCAGCAGTTTTGGTTCGCAGAGATACTATGGCTACACCTTC
CASSFGSQRYYGYTF
>TRBJ1-5|TRBD1|NA|TRBV9
TGTGCCAGCAGCGTTGGGGGGACAGAGAGAGGTCAGCCCCAGCATTTT
CASSVGGTERGQPQHF
>TRBJ2-3|TRBD1|NA|TRBV7-9
TGTGCCAGCAGCCCCGGGACAGGGTTCACAGATACGCAGTATTTT
CASSPGTGFTDTQYF
>TRBJ2-7|TRBD1|NA|TRBV4-3
TGCGCCAGCAGCCAAGAGAGAGGGGGCTGGGAGCAGTACTTC
CASSQERGGWEQYF
>TRBJ2-3|NA|NA|TRBV24-1
TGTGCCACCAGTGACCCGGACCCAATAGGGGGTGATACGCAGTATTTT
CATSDPDPIGGDTQYF
>TRBJ1-2|TRBD1|NA|TRBV7-9
TGTGCCAGCAGCGGAGGACAGGGGATCGGCTACACCTTC
CASSGGQGIGYTF
>TRBJ1-1|NA|few|TRBV19
TGTGCCAGTAGCCCGGGTGGGTTCTCGGTGGGAGCTTTCTTT
CASSPGGFSVGAFF
>TRBJ1-6|TRBD1|NA|TRBV6-5
TGTGCCAGCAGTTACTCCGGGACAGGGACCTCACCCCTCCACTTT
CASSYSGTGTSPLHF
>TRBJ2-2|TRBD2|NA|TRBV6-1
TGTGCCAGCAGTGCGACCGGGACTAGCGGGGGCCCGAACACCGGGGAGCTGTTTTTT
CASSATGTSGGPNTGELFF
>TRBJ2-3|NA|NA|TRBV5-1
TGCGCCAGCAGCTTGTCGGCCCCCGGGGATACGCAGTATTTT
CASSLSAPGDTQYF
>TRBJ2-5|NA|NA|TRBV6-2/TRBV6-3
TGTGCCAGCAGTTACAGGGTTGGGGACGCTACTCAAGAGACCCAGTACTTC
CASSYRVGDATQETQYF
>TRBJ1-1|NA|NA|TRBV16
TGTGCCAGCAGCCGGCCATTGACGAAGGCTTTCTTT
CASSRPLTKAFF
>TRBJ2-7|NA|NA|TRBV29-1
TGCAGCGTTGTTGGCTTATCCTACGAGCAGTACTTC
CSVVGLSYEQYF
>TRBJ1-5|TRBD1|NA|TRBV30
TGTGCCTGGAGTCCAACAGGGACAGTGAATCAGCCCCAGCATTTT
CAWSPTGTVNQPQHF
>TRBJ1-1|NA|NA|TRBV30
TGTGCCTATGGACAGACGTTTAACACTGAAGCTTTCTTT
CAYGQTFNTEAFF
>TRBJ2-7|TRBD1|NA|TRBV6-5
TGTGCCAGCAAAAGGACCGGGACAGGGGCCTACGAGCAGTACTTC
CASKRTGTGAYEQYF
>TRBJ2-3|TRBD2|NA|TRBV7-2
TGTGCCAGCAGCTTGATAGCGGGGGGGCTTGATACGCAGTATTTT
CASSLIAGGLDTQYF
>TRBJ1-2|NA|NA|TRBV6-2/TRBV6-3
TGTGCCAGCAGCCTAACCCTTTTGGGCGAGAGTCACGGCTACACCTTC
CASSLTLLGESHGYTF
>TRBJ2-5|NA|NA|TRBV5-1
TGCGCCAGCAGCTACCAAGGAGGGAAAGAGACCCAGTACTTC
CASSYQGGKETQYF
>TRBJ2-2|TRBD2|NA|TRBV4-2
TGTGCCAGCAGCCAAGCTCCTAGCGGGGGGTGGGAGAACACCGGGGAGCTGTTTTTT
CASSQAPSGGWENTGELFF
>TRBJ2-3|NA|few|TRBV29-1
TGCAGCGTTGAAGTGGGTAACAGGGAACTCACAGATACGCAGTATTTT
CSVEVGNRELTDTQYF
>TRBJ1-3|NA|NA|TRBV7-9
TGTGCCAGCAACGGTGACGGGGGTGGAAACACCATATATTTT
CASNGDGGGNTIYF
>TRBJ1-5|NA|NA|TRBV28
TGTGCCAGCAGTTTATCATCGGGGGGTCAGCCCCAGCATTTT
CASSLSSGGQPQHF
>TRBJ1-6|NA|NA|TRBV4-2
TGTGCCAGCAGCCAAGGGACGGGGGCGCAGGGGTCACCCCTCCACTTT
CASSQGTGAQGSPLHF
>TRBJ2-2|NA|NA|TRBV7-2
TGTGCCAGCAGCCCAAGTTTAGGGGGTACCGGGGAGCTGTTTTTT
CASSPSLGGTGELFF
>TRBJ1-2|TRBD1|few|TRBV7-9
TGTGCCAGCAGCTTGGACAGGGGGCAGGACTATGGCTACACCTTC
CASSLDRGQDYGYTF
>TRBJ1-4|TRBD1|NA|TRBV5-6
TGTGCCAGCAGCCGGGGGAGGGGGCATAATGAAAAACTGTTTTTT
CASSRGRGHNEKLFF
>TRBJ2-2|TRBD1|NA|TRBV6-5
TGTGCCAGCAGAACAGGGGACGCGAACACCGGGGAGCTGTTTTTT
CASRTGDANTGELFF
>TRBJ1-4|NA|NA|TRBV11-1
TGTGCCAGCGCTCATTCCGGGACACAAAATGAAAAACTGTTTTTT
CASAHSGTQNEKLFF
>TRBJ1-1|NA|NA|TRBV12-3/TRBV12-4
TGTGCCAGCAGCCAACAGCGGAACACTGAAGCTTTCTTT
CASSQQRNTEAFF
>TRBJ1-1|NA|NA|TRBV7-9
TGTGCCAGCAGCTCCGGGGGCACTGAAGCTTTCTTT
CASSSGGTEAFF
>TRBJ1-5|TRBD1|NA|TRBV7-2
TGTGCCAGCAGCTCAGGACAGGGCTCTCAGCCCCAGCATTTT
CASSSGQGSQPQHF
>TRBJ2-3|NA|NA|TRBV4-1
TGCGCCAGCAGCCAGGTGGACATGGGATTTAGCACAGATACGCAGTATTTT
CASSQVDMGFSTDTQYF
>TRBJ1-4|NA|NA|TRBV3-1/TRBV3-2
TGTGCCAGCAGCCAAGGTCAGGCGTCTGAAAAACTGTTTTTT
CASSQGQASEKLFF
>TRBJ1-5|NA|NA|TRBV28
TGTGCCAGCAGGCCACCCTTGGGCAATCAGCCCCAGCATTTT
CASRPPLGNQPQHF
>TRBJ2-5|NA|NA|TRBV5-1
TGCGCCAGCAGTAGGGGCCAAGAGACCCAGTACTTC
CASSRGQETQYF
>TRBJ1-2|NA|NA|TRBV28
TGTGCCAGCAGTACCCGGGAGACCTATGGCTACACCTTC
CASSTRETYGYTF